This TCR beta chain is drawn from a study of shared clonotypes between healthy human individuals. Study-wide results and limits: Investigators collected only blood, and repertoires in tissues likely differ. Represented diversity, genetic and exposure-history alike, was limited by few donors.

A note on this clone: Its antigen is currently unknown.

The repertoire was sequenced with immunoSEQ multiplex PCR; TCRdb's copy has only in-frame clones and lacks some. The sample has under 600,000 clones, approximately 79% seen once. The length of the CDR3 is 14 residues. The V end lost 0 bases, the J end lost 2 bases, and 8 bases lay between the germline ends. In germline, CDR1 is SGHRS, CDR2 YFSETQ. This chain links TRBV5-1 with TRBJ1-2; D not certain. Input material: PBMCs. This receptor was identified in a woman between 40 and 50 years old in good health. Some clones in this sample may be carry-over from other donors' samples. CDR3 sequence: CASSLEAGNYGYTF. CDR3 bases: TGCGCCAGCAGCTTGGAGGCAGGAAACTATGGCTACACCTTC.